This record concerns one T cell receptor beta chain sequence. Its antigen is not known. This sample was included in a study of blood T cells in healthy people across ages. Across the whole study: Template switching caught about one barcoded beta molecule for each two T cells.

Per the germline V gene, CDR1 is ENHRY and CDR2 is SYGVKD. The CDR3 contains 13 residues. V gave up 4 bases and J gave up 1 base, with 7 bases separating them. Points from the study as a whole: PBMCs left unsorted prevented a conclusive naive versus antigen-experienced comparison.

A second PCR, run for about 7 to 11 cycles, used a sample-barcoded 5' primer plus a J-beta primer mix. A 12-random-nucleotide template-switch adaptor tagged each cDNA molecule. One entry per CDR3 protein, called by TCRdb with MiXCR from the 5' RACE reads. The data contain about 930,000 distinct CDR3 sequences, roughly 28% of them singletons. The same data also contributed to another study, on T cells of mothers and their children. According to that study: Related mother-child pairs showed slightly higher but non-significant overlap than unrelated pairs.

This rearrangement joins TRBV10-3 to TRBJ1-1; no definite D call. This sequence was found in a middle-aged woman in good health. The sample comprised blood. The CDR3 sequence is CAISVLKNTEAFF. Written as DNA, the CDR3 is TGTGCCATCAGTGTTCTGAAGAACACTGAAGCTTTCTTT.